This T cell receptor (beta chain) derives from a study of blood T cell repertoires in COVID-19. At the level of the study: Recovered status in Cohort 3 required two negative PCRs, clearance, or symptom resolution. Collection of acute and convalescent COVID-19 samples took place in the United States, Italy and Spain.

Assay: immunoSEQ multiplex PCR; the TCRdb copy retains only in-frame clones and omits some. Among a few hundred thousand clones listed, 87% were seen once. V shed 1 base and J shed 4 bases, with 15 bases lying between them. Germline CDR1 and CDR2: MNHNS and SASEGT. The CDR3 has 16 amino acids. The cohort comprised adults aged about 18 to 90 years residing in approximately 22 US areas. Assignment of participants to cohorts was predicated upon participant-reported clinical history. The V call is TRBV6-1, the J call TRBJ2-3; D is possibly TRBD2 (6 bases). This receptor was identified in a man between 35 and 55 years old in a cohort exposed to, infected with or recovered from COVID-19 (not recorded which). Input material: PBMCs or T cells enriched from blood (not recorded which). CDR3 sequence (DNA): TGTGCCAGCAGTGAAGTCTCGGGAGAGACGGCAGATACGCAGTATTTT. Translating it yields CASSEVSGETADTQYF.